This T cell receptor (beta chain) appears in the sequencing data of a study of regulatory T cells in long-lasting Graves disease. General study results and limits: Peripheral blood alone, not thyroid tissue, underwent study.

V was clipped by 2 bases and J by 7 bases, with 6 bases between them. This CDR3 comprises 11 residues. Germline V gene data show CDR1 as GTSNPN and CDR2 as SVGIG (reference sequence). Library construction for TCR beta used iRepertoire HTBI primers and Arm-PCR of CDR3 regions. TCRdb called the multiplex PCR reads again in MiXCR, with one record for every CDR3 protein. This sample has 550,000 to 600,000 distinct CDR3 sequences; about 16% occur once, and the top ten carry around 11%. Time point reported: newly diagnosed GD, antithyroid drugs for less than 3 months. The TCR library was made from RNA that had been extracted from PBMCs in TRIzol. EDTA tubes received around 9 milliliters of collected peripheral blood. This clonotype was recorded at least ten times. Its antigen is not identified. The data were also submitted as part of a second study, on T cells in Graves' hyperthyroidism and ophthalmopathy.

V gene TRBV30 combines with J gene TRBJ2-1; D is uncertain. This sample comprised peripheral blood mononuclear cells (PBMCs), obtained at new diagnosis, from a patient treated with antithyroid drugs. The source is a man between 18 and 35 years old with Graves disease. In DNA form, the CDR3 reads TGTGCCTGGAGTCCGAAGAATGAGCAGTTCTTC. It codes for CAWSPKNEQFF.